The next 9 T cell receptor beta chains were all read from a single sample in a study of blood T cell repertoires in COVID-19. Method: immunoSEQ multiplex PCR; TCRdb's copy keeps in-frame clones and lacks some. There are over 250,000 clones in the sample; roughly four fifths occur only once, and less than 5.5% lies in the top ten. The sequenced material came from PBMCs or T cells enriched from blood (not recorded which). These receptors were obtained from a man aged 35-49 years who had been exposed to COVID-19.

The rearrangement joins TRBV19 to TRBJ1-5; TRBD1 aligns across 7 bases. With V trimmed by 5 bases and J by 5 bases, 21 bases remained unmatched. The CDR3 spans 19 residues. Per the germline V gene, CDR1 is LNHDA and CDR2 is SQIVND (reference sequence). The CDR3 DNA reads TGTGCCAGTAGTGCACAATTCCCCCACAGGGGTATTTCGCATCAGCCCCAGCATTTT. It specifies CASSAQFPHRGISHQPQHF.

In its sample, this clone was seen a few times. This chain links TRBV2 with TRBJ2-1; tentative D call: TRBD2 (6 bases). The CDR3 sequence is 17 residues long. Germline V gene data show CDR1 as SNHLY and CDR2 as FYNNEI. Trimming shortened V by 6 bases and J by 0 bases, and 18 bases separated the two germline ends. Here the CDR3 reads CASRTGTSGGSYNEQFF. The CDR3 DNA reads TGTGCCAGCAGGACCGGGACTTCGGGCGGCTCCTACAATGAGCAGTTCTTC.

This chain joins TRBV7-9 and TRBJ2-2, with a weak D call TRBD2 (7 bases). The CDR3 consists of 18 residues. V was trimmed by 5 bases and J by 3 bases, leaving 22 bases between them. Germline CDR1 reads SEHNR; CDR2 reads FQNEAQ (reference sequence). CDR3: CASSAYRQGRVDTGELFF. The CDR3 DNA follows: TGTGCCAGCAGCGCATACCGTCAGGGGAGGGTTGACACCGGGGAGCTGTTTTTT.

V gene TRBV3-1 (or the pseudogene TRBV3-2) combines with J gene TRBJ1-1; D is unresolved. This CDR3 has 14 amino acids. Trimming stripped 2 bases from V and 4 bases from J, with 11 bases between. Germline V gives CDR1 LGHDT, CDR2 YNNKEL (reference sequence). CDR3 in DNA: TGTGCCAGCAGCCAACGGAGTGCGGGCACTGAAGCTTTCTTT. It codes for CASSQRSAGTEAFF.

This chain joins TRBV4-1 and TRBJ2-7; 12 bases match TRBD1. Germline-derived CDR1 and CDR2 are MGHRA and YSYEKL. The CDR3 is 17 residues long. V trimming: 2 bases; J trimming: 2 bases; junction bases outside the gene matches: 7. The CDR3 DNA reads TGCGCCAGCAGCCAAAATCCCGGGACAGGGGGCACCTACGAGCAGTACTTC. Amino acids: CASSQNPGTGGTYEQYF.

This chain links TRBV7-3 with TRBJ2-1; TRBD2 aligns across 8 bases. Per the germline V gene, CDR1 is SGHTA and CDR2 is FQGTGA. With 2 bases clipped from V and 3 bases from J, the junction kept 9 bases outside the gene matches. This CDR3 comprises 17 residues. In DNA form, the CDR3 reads TGTGCCAGCAGCTTAGTAGTGGGCAGCGGGAGCTACAATGAGCAGTTCTTC. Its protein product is CASSLVVGSGSYNEQFF.

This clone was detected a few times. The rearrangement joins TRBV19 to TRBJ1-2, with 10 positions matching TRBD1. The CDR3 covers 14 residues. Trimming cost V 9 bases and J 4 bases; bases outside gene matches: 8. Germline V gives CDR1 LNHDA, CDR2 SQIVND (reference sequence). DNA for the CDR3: TGTGCCAGCCAAGACAGGGGGCTATTCTATGGCTACACCTTC. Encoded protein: CASQDRGLFYGYTF.

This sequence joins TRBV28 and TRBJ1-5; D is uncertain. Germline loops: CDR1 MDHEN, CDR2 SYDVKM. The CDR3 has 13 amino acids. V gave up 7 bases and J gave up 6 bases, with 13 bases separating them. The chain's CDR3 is CASKGGVGQPQHF. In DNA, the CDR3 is TGTGCCAGCAAGGGCGGGGTAGGTCAGCCCCAGCATTTT.

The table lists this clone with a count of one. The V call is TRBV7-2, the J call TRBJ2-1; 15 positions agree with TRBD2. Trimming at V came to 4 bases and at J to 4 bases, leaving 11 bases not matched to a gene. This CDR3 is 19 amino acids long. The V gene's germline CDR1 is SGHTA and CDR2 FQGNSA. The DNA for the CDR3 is TGTGCCAGCAGCTCCCGGCTATGGACTAGCGGGAGGGATTACAATGAGCAGTTCTTC. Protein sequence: CASSSRLWTSGRDYNEQFF.